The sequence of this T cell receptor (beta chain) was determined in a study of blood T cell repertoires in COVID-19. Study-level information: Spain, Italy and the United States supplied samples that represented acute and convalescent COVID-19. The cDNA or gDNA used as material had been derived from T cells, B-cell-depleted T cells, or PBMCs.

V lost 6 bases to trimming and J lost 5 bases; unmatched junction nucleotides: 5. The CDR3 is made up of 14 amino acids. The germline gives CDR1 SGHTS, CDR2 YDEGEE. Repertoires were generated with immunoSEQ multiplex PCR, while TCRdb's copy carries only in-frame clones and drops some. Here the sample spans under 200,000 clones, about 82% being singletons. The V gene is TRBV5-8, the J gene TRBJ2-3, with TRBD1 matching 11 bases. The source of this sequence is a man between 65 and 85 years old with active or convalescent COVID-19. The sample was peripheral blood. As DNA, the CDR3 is TGTGCCAGCACCCTCGGGACAGGGGGAGATACGCAGTATTTT. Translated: CASTLGTGGDTQYF.